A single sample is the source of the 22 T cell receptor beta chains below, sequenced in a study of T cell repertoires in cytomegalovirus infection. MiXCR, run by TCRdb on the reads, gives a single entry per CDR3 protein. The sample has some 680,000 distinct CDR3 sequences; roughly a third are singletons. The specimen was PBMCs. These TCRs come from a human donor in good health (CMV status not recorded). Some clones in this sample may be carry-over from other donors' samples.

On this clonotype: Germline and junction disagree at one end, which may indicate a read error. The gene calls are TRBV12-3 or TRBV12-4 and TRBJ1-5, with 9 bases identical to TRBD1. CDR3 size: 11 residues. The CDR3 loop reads CASSQGQGQQF. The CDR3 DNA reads TGTGCCAGCAGTCAGGGACAGGGACAGCAATTT.

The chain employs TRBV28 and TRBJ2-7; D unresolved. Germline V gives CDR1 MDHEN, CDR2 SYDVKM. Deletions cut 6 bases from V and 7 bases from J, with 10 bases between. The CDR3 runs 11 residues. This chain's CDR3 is CASSLNKEQYF. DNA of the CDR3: TGTGCCAGCAGCCTCAATAAGGAGCAGTACTTC.

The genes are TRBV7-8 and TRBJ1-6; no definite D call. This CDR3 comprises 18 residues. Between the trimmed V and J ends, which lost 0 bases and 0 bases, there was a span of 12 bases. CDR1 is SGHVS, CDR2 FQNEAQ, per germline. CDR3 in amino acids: CASSLAAIGSSYNSPLHF. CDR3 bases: TGTGCCAGCAGCTTAGCGGCTATCGGGAGCTCCTATAATTCACCCCTCCACTTT.

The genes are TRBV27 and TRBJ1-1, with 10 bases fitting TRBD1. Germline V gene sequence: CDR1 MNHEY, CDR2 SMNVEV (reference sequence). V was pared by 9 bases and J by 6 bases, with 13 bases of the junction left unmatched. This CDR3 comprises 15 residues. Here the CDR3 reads CASWDRGAGWSEAFF. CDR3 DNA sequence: TGTGCCAGTTGGGACAGGGGCGCGGGATGGTCTGAAGCTTTCTTT.

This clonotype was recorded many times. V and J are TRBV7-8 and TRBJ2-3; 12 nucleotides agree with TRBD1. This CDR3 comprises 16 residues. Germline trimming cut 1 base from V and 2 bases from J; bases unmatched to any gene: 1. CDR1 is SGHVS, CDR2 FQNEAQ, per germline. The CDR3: CASSLVGQGATDTQYF. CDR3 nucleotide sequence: TGTGCCAGCAGCTTAGTGGGACAGGGGGCCACAGATACGCAGTATTTT. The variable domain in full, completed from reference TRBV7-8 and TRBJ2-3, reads GAGVSQSPRYKVAKRGQDVALRCDPISGHVSLFWYQQALGQGPEFLTYFQNEAQLDKSGLPSDRFFAERPEGSVSTLKIQRTQQEDSAVYLCASSLVGQGATDTQYFGPGTRLTVL.

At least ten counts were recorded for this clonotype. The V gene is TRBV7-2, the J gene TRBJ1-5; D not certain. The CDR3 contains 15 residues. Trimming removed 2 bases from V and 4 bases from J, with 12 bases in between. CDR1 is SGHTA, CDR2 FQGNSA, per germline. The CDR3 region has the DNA TGTGCCAGCAGCTTAAGAGGCAGAGTTAATCAGCCCCAGCATTTT. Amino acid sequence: CASSLRGRVNQPQHF.

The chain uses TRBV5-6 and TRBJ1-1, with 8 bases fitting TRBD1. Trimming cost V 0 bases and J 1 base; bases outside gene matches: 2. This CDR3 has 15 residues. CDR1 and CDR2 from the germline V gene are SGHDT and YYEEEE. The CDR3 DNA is TGTGCCAGCAGCTTGGTAGACAGGGGGAACACTGAAGCTTTCTTT. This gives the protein CASSLVDRGNTEAFF. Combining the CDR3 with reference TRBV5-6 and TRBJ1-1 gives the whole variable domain DAGVTQSPTHLIKTRGQQVTLRCSPKSGHDTVSWYQQALGQGPQFIFQYYEEEERQRGNFPDRFSGHQFPNYSSELNVNALLLGDSALYLCASSLVDRGNTEAFFGQGTRLTVV.

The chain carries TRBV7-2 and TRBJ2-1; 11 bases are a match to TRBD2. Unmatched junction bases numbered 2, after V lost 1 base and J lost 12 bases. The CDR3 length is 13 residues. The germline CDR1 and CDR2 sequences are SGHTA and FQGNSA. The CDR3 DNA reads TGTGCCAGCAGCTTAGGGCTAGCGGGAGGGCAGTTCTTC. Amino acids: CASSLGLAGGQFF.

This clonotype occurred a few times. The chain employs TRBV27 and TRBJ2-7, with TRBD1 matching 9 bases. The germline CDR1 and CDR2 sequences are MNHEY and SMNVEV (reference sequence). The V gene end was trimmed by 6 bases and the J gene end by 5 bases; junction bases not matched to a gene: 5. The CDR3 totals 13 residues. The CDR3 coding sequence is TGTGCCAGCAGATTAACAGGGGGCCACGAGCAGTACTTC. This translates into CASRLTGGHEQYF.

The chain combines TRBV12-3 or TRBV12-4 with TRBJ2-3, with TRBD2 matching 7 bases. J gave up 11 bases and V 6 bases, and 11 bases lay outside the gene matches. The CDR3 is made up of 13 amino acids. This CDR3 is CASSSLWRGLQYF. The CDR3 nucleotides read TGTGCCAGCAGCTCTCTCTGGCGGGGGTTGCAGTATTTT.

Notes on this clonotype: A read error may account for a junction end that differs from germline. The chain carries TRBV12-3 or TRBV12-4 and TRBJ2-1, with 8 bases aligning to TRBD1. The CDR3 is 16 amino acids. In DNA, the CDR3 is TGTGCAAGCAGTTTATTAGGACAGGGCATCTACAATGAGCAGTTCTTC. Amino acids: CASSLLGQGIYNEQFF.

The CDR3 DNA follows: TGTGCCAGCAGTTGGGACAGCACAGATACGCAGTATTTT. It yields the protein CASSWDSTDTQYF. The genes are TRBV12-3 or TRBV12-4 and TRBJ2-3; D is possibly TRBD1 or TRBD2 (5 bases each). This CDR3 is built from 13 residues. With 4 bases removed from V and 0 bases from J, the gap between germline ends came to 5 bases.

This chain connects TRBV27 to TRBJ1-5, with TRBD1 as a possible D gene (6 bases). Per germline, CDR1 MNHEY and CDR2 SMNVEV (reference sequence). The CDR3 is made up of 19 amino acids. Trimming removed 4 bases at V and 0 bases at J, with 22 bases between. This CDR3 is CASSSTYPDRTPSNQPQHF. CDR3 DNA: TGTGCCAGCAGTTCCACCTATCCCGACAGGACTCCTAGCAATCAGCCCCAGCATTTT.

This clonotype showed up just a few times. The CDR3 spells CASRDSGNEQFF. In DNA, the CDR3 is TGTGCCAGCAGAGACTCCGGAAATGAGCAGTTCTTC. The chain links TRBV2 to TRBJ2-1; D ambiguous. This CDR3 has 12 residues. The V end was cut by 6 bases, the J end by 7 bases, with 10 bases between. Germline loops: CDR1 SNHLY, CDR2 FYNNEI.

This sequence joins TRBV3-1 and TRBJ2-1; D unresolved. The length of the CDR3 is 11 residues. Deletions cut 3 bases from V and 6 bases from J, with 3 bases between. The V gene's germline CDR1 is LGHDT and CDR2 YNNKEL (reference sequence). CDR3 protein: CASSHLNEQFF. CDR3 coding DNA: TGTGCCAGCAGCCATCTCAATGAGCAGTTCTTC.

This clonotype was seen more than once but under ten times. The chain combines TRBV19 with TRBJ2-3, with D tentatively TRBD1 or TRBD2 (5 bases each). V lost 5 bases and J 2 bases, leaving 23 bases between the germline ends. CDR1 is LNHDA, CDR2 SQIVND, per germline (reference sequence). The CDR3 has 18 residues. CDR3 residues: CASSRKFSRDGITDTQYF. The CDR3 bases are TGTGCCAGTAGTCGGAAATTTAGCCGGGACGGAATCACAGATACGCAGTATTTT.

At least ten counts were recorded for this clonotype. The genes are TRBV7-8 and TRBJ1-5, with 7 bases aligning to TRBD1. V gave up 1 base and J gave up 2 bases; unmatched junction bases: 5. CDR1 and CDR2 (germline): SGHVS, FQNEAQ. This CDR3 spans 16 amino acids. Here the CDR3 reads CASSLVRGGGNQPQHF. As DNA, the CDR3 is TGTGCCAGCAGCTTAGTACGAGGGGGCGGCAATCAGCCCCAGCATTTT.

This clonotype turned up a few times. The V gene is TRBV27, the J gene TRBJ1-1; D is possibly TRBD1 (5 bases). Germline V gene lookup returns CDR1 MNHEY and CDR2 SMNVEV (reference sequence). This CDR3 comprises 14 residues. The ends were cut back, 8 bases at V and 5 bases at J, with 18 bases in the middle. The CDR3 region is CASSEGRRGTEAFF. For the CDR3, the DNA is TGTGCCAGCTCGGAGGGGCGCCGAGGGACTGAAGCTTTCTTT.

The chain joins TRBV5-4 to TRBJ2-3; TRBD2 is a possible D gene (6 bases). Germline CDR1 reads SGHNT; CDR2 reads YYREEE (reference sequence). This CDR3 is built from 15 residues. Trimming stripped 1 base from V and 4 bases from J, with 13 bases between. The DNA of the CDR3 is TGTGCCAGCAGCTTGAGGAGGGGCCCGCCAGATACGCAGTATTTT. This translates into CASSLRRGPPDTQYF.

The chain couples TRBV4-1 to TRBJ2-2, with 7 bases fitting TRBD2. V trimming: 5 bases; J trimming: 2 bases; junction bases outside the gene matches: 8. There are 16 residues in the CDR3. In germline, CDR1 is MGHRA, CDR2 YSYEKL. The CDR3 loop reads CASSWLAERNTGELFF. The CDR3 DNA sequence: TGCGCCAGCAGCTGGCTAGCGGAGAGAAACACCGGGGAGCTGTTTTTT.

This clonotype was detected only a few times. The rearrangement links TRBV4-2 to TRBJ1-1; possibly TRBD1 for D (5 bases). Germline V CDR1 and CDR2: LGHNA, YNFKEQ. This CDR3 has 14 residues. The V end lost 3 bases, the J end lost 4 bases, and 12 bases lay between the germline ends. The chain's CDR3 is CASSQTQGGTEAFF. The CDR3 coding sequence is TGTGCCAGCAGCCAGACCCAGGGAGGCACTGAAGCTTTCTTT.

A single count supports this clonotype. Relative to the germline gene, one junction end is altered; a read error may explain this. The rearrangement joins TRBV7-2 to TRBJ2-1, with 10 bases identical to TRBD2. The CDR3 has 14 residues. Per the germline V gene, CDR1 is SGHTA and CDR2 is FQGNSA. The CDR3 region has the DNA TGTGCCAGCAGCCGGACTAGCGGAAACAAGGAGCAGTTCTTC. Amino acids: CASSRTSGNKEQFF. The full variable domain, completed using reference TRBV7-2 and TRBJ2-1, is GAGVSQSPSNKVTEKGKDVELRCDPISGHTALYWYRQSLGQGLEFLIYFQGNSAPDKSGLPSDRFSAERTGGSVSTLTIQRTQQEDSAVYLCASSRTSGNKEQFFGPGTRLTVL.